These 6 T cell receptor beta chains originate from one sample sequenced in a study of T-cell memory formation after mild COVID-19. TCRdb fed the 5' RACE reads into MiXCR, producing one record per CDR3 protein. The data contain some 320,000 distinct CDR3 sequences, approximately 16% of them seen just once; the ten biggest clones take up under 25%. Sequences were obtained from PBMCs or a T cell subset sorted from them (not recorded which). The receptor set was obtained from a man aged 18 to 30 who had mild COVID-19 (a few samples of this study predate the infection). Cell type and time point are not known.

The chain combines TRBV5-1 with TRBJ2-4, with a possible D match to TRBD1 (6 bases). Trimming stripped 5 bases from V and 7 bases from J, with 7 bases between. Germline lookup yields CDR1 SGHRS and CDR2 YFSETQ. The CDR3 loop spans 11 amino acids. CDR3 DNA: TGCGCCAGCAGGCAGGGGAACATTCAGTACTTC. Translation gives CASRQGNIQYF.

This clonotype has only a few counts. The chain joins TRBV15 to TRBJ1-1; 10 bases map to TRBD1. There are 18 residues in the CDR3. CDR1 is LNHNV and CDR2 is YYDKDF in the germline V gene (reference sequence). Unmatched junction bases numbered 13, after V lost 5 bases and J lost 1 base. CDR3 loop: CATSGVGTGAGPNTEAFF. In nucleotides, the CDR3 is TGTGCCACCAGCGGTGTAGGGACAGGGGCTGGCCCGAACACTGAAGCTTTCTTT. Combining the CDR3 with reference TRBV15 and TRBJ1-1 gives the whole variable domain DAMVIQNPRYQVTQFGKPVTLSCSQTLNHNVMYWYQQKSSQAPKLLFHYYDKDFNNEADTPDNFQSRRPNTSFCFLDIRSPGLGDTAMYLCATSGVGTGAGPNTEAFFGQGTRLTVV.

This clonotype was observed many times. The CDR3 protein is CASRTGMYNEQFF. The CDR3, as DNA: TGCGCCAGCAGGACCGGGATGTACAATGAGCAGTTCTTC. J is TRBJ2-1 and V is TRBV10-2; perhaps TRBD2 as D (5 bases). V was trimmed by 6 bases and J by 4 bases, leaving 10 bases between them. In germline, CDR1 is WSHSY, CDR2 SAAADI. The CDR3 spans 13 residues.

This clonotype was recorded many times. CDR3 sequence (DNA): TGCAGTGCTAATTCCCCCAATCAGCCCCAGCATTTT. Protein sequence: CSANSPNQPQHF. This chain uses TRBV20-1 with TRBJ1-5; D is ambiguous. Trimming took off 4 bases at V and 3 bases at J, with 7 bases between the two ends. This CDR3 is 12 amino acids long. Germline CDR1 is DFQATT and CDR2 is SNEGSKA (reference sequence).

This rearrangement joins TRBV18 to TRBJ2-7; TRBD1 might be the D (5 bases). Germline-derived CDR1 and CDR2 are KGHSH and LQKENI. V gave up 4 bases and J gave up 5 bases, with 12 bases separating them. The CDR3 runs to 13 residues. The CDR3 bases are TGTGCCAGCTCACTAGGGGTGGCAGACGAGCAGTACGTC. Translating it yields CASSLGVADEQYV.

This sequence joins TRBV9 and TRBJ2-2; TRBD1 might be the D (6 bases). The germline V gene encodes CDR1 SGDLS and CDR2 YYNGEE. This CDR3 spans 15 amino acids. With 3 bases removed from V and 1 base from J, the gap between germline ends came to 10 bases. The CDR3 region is CASSALGQNTGELFF. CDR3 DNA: TGTGCCAGCAGCGCCCTGGGACAGAACACCGGGGAGCTGTTTTTT.